This T cell receptor (beta chain) was sequenced in a study of blood T cell repertoires in COVID-19. Study-level information: Italy, Spain and the United States were the sources of the convalescent and acute COVID-19 samples. The analysed material was cDNA or gDNA that came from T cells, B-cell-depleted T cells, or PBMCs.

The CDR3 covers 14 residues. With 2 bases removed from V and 4 bases from J, the gap between germline ends came to 9 bases. Per germline, CDR1 MNHEY and CDR2 SVGEGT. Clones were read by immunoSEQ multiplex PCR, and TCRdb kept only the in-frame ones, dropping some. Among 37,000 or so clones listed, 78% were seen once. This clone was recorded a few times. The V gene is TRBV6-2 or TRBV6-3, the J gene TRBJ1-5; possible D gene TRBD1, 6 bases. Input material: peripheral blood. The TCR sequence derives from a man aged 60 to 69 with acute or convalescent COVID-19. CDR3 in DNA: TGTGCCAGCAGTTACCAGACAGGAAATCAGCCCCAGCATTTT. As protein: CASSYQTGNQPQHF.